This entry is about one TCR beta chain. Its antigen remains unidentified. Base qualities were left out, and no much larger clone turns up one base away. In total, roughly 710 healthy bone marrow donors made up the cohort. Cohort members were all nominally healthy when sampled, although unrecorded immune exposures were likely present. The donor tested CMV seropositive, placing the donor among the 310 or so seropositive members of the cohort. A peripheral blood sample was provided by each donor, and peripheral blood mononuclear cells were used for TCR beta sequencing. Genomic DNA was extracted from the blood cell samples with the Qiagen DNeasy Blood Extraction Kit. Including the terminal cysteine and phenylalanine, the CDR3 comprises 15 residues. CDR3 DNA is the only sequence kept; it has 45 bases, read in frame from the first base. The trim is 5 bases for V and 4 bases for J, with a gap of 15 bases between the germline ends. Looking up the germline V gene yields CDR1 MDHEN and CDR2 SYDVKM.

The entry originates in a study of cytomegalovirus exposure and HLA in healthy donors listed by TCRdb under 2017. Describing the broader study: An earlier analysis of about 530 of the donors reported around 280 Gb of sequence data and roughly 120 million unique TCR beta sequences obtained from about 200 million T cells. An early release that covered around 590 HLA-typed donors contained approximately 300 gigabases of sequencing data and roughly 84 million unique TCR sequences. Among the roughly 400 genotyped donors, approximately 81% belonged to the genetic ancestry cluster associated with self-reported Caucasian donors. The study aimed to test whether signatures of past pathogen exposure could be identified by cataloging public T cell receptors. Using immunosequencing, the study profiled T cell repertoires from 666 subjects and related those repertoires to cytomegalovirus serostatus. A separate validation cohort of about 110 different subjects was used in addition to the approximately 640-subject first cohort. To predict cytomegalovirus infection status, the study combined high-throughput TCR immunosequencing, statistical association of individual TCRs with disease status, and machine learning. A later analysis re-analyzed previously published TCR beta repertoires from roughly 690 donors and added high-resolution HLA genotyping to study TCR occurrence patterns. In the later analysis, no new phenotypic data were used to find candidate immune exposures; instead, reliance was placed on TCR beta sequences and their occurrence across donors. To decide whether each TCR beta V gene segment behaved as functional or pseudogenic, an earlier analysis of over 500 of the donors relied on high-throughput TCR beta sequencing. Donor age, sex, ethnicity and CMV serostatus were compiled together with the repertoire data. A later genetic analysis used genome-wide SNP genotypes for about 65% of the 666 donors, treating that subset as a discovery cohort. Every repertoire in the discovery cohort had been generated on one and the same sequencing platform. Both class I and class II loci were covered by HLA typing, at four-digit resolution. The number of donors typed differed by locus, with roughly 620-630 for A, B, C, DRB1 and DQB1, roughly 550 for DQA1, about 610 for DPA1, and roughly 450 for DPB1. Roughly five DR-DQ haplotypes were handled as single units for association and clustering because linkage in the cohort was strong. On average, around 230,000 unique TCR beta nucleotide sequences were sequenced per donor among 350 to 400 genotyped donors of the cohort, with about 17% of those sequences being non-productive. Broad study findings and their caveats: The sequencing pipeline was judged likely to have produced a cluster of highly shared sequence variants as a technical artifact. The 87-base-pair reads could not distinguish some IMGT-functional V segments, including TRBV6-2 and TRBV6-3, so those segments were excluded. Several of the top co-occurrence clusters appeared to be linked to parvovirus B19, influenza, CMV and Epstein-Barr virus, according to a later analysis. Because HLA typing was missing for some donors at each locus, association tests included only the typed subset. Assigning TCR associations to individual alleles was difficult when HLA alleles, especially DR and DQ, strongly co-occurred. Linkage disequilibrium might explain the correlated functional status among segregating V segments, but an unknown experimental factor could not be excluded. Because counts were too low, about 15 rarely observed V segments, including chromosome 9 orphons, were left out of the earlier analysis of a few hundred of the donors. In a later analysis, the rate of TCR association differed among HLA loci, with DRB1 alleles having the most associated TCRs and HLA-C alleles having the fewest. The classifier was reported to diagnose cytomegalovirus status with high specificity and sensitivity in both the original cohort and the validation cohort. According to a later genetic analysis, donors in an Asian-associated ancestry cluster had fewer N-insertions in productive TCRs than the roughly 670-donor mean. In an earlier analysis of 450 to 750 of the donors, most TCR beta V segments appeared in productive rearrangements about 87% or about 30% of the time, broadly matching IMGT annotations. A later analysis found that HLA-associated TCR beta chains were more clonally expanded and had lower generation probabilities than equally common non-associated chains. A further reported finding was that TCR beta sequences accurately predicted the HLA-A and HLA-B alleles for most subjects in the first cohort. A few of the identified cytomegalovirus-associated TCR beta chains were confirmed in vitro to be specific for cytomegalovirus antigens. CMV serostatus was the only immune exposure information available for the cohort. The authors suggested that the approach could potentially be generalized to other disease states and immunological phenotypes. A later analysis associated 16,951 TCR beta sequences with specific HLA alleles at a false discovery rate of 0.05. V-gene and J-gene trimming of TCR beta chains was associated with a missense DCLRE1C variant in a later genetic analysis, and the association was replicated in an independent cohort. In a later analysis, most CMV-associated TCR beta chains were found to appear HLA-restricted, with HLA associations seemingly driven largely by CMV exposure. In the study, some 180 TCR beta chains were listed as associated with cytomegalovirus. The presence/absence analyses assumed that sequencing depth was roughly uniform across donors, and that assumption may not be true. Most TCR sequences were observed very rarely across donors, whereas some public TCRs were present in many individuals. In this cohort, only TCR beta chains were sequenced, and detectable features were limited by the absence of alpha or paired-chain data.

Receptors were amplified or captured by the immunoSEQ multiplex PCR assay. The multiplex PCR relied on a mix of 60 forward primers for TCR Vbeta segments and 13 reverse primers for TCR Jbeta segments. The CDR3 region of rearranged TCR beta genes was amplified from genomic DNA by a multiplex PCR assay. The Illumina HiSeq System was used to sequence the amplified TCR beta libraries as 87-base-pair reads. Under the source paper's analysis protocol: Across the 500 to 850 repertoires, a later analysis counted 60 million to 90 million unique TCR beta chains, 9 million to 14 million of which were shared by at least two donors. To remove PCR and sequencing errors, raw reads were error-corrected and collapsed into unique sequences using a nearest-neighbor algorithm that merged closely related sequences. To assign V, D and J gene segments, CDR3 sequences were aligned to IMGT reference sequences. For a sequence to be retained, at least a six-nucleotide match to both a V gene segment and a J gene segment was required. A rearrangement was called productive if the CDR3 had no stop codons and remained in frame with V and J, and every other rearrangement was called non-productive. CDR3 was defined by IMGT convention, running from the second conserved V-encoded cysteine to the conserved J-encoded phenylalanine. In an earlier analysis of around 570 of the donors, sequences lacking an unambiguous match to a single V gene segment were excluded. In an earlier analysis of several hundred of the donors, a V segment was called functional when productive rearrangements were above 56.7%, and segregating when the standard deviation between donors exceeded 5%. A statistical classification framework was built to diagnose cytomegalovirus status from the catalog of TCR beta chain sequences. In a later analysis, TCR nucleotide sequences were compared against IMGT/GENE-DB human TR gene sequences so that V and J genes could be assigned. A later analysis assigned CDR3 sequences and most-parsimonious VDJ recombination scenarios with the TCRdist pipeline. A later analysis defined each TCR beta chain by its CDR3 amino acid sequence plus V-gene family, and excluded reads lacking a unique V-gene family. A later analysis removed 600 or so highly shared, low-generation-probability nucleotide sequences to deal with suspected cross-contamination and a sequencing artifact. For each public chain, a later analysis derived a clonal expansion index from normalized ranks of inferred template counts within each repertoire. In a later analysis, generation probabilities were computed with a VDJ recombination model fitted to out-of-frame rearrangements, and the resulting probabilities were checked against IGoR. Hypergeometric tests were used in a later analysis to score TCR-TCR, TCR-HLA and TCR-CMV co-occurrence, with a repertoire-size bias correction applied to the TCR pairs. A later analysis estimated false discovery rates by permuting HLA or CMV assignments 20 times. In a later analysis, co-occurring TCRs were grouped using DBSCAN, with TCRdist sequence similarity added in when clustering inside HLA-allele-positive subsets. Repertoires with fewer than 30,000 or more than 120,000 public chains were left out of co-occurrence clustering, as were five repertoires with anomalous nucleotide sharing. TCRdb stores this immuneACCESS table with in-frame sequences only. Part of the clones is absent; in the studies checked, under half of the shortfall reflects unresolved V genes, and no reason is known for the rest. V and J calls and clone size follow that table, whereas D and trimming were derived from the DNA. The table for this sample lists 90,000 or so clones; around 82% of them were counted only once. The leading ten clones occupy approximately 3.6% of the sample.

The source of this sequence is a man aged 30-40 years in good health and CMV-seropositive. Sequences were obtained from PBMCs. Here the chain combines TRBV28 and TRBJ2-4; matching of 7 bases hints at TRBD2 as the D gene. The CDR3 protein: CASSLGGGPKNIQYF. The nucleotide sequence is given as TGTGCCAGCAGTCTAGGGGGAGGGCCTAAAAACATTCAGTACTTC.